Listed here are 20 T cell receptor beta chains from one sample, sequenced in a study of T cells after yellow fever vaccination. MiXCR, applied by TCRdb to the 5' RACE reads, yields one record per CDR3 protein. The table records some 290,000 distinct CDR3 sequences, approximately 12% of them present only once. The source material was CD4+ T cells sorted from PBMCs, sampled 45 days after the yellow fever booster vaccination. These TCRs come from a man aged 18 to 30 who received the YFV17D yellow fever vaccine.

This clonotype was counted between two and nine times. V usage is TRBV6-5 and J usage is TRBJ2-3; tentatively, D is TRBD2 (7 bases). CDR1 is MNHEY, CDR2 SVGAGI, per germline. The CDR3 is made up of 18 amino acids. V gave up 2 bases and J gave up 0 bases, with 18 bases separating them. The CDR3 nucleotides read TGTGCCAGCAGTTACGGAGGGGGGGCTTCCTCTAGCACAGATACGCAGTATTTT. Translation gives CASSYGGGASSSTDTQYF.

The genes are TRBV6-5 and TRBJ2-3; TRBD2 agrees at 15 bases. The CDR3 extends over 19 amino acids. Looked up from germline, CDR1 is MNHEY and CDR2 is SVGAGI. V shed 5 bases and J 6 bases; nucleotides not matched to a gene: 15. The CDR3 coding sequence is TGTGCCAGCAGTAGGGGACTAGCGGGGGGACGCCCCCAGACTGATACGCAGTATTTT. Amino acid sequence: CASSRGLAGGRPQTDTQYF.

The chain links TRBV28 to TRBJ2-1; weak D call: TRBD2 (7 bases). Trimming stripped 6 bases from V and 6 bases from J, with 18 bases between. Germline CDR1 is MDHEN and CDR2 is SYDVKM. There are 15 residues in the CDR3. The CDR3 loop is CASRGGRGGTNEQFF. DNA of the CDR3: TGTGCCAGCAGAGGGGGGAGGGGGGGCACCAATGAGCAGTTCTTC.

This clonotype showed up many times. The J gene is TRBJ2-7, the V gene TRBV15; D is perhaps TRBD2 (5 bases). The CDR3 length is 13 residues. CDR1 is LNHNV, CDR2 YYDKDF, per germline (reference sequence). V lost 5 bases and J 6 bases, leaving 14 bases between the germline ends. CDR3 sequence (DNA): TGTGCCACCAGCTGGGCGACGGGGAGCGAGCAGTACTTC. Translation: CATSWATGSEQYF.

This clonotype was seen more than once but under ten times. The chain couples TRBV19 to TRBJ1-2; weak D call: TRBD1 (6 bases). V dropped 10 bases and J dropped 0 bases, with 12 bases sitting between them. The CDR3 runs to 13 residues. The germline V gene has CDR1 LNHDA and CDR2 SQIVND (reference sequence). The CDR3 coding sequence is TGTGCCACAAGACAGGTCCCTAACTATGGCTACACCTTC. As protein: CATRQVPNYGYTF.

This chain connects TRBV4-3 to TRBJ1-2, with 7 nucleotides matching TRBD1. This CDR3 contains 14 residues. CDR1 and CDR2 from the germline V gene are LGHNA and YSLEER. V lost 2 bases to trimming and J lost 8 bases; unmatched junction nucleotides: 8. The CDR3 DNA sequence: TGCGCCAGCAGCCAAACCGCAGGGGGTGAAGGCTACACCTTC. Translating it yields CASSQTAGGEGYTF.

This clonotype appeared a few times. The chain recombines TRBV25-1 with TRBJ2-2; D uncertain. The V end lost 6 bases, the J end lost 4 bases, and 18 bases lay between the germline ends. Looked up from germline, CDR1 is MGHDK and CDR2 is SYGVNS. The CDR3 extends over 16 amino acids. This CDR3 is CASRNSRSGLTGELFF. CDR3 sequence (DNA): TGTGCCAGCAGAAACTCTAGGTCAGGCCTCACCGGGGAGCTGTTTTTT.

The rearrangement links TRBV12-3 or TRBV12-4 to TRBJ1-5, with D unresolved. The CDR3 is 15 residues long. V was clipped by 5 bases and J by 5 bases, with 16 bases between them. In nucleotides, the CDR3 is TGTGCCAGCAGTCAAGACACCCTTGGGCATCAGCCCCAGCATTTT. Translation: CASSQDTLGHQPQHF.

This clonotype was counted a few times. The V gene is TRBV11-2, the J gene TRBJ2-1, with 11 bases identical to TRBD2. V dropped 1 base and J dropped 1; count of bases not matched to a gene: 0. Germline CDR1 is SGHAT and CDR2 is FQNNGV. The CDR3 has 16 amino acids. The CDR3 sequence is CASSLGTSGSYNEQFF. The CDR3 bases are TGTGCCAGCAGCTTAGGGACTAGCGGGTCCTACAATGAGCAGTTCTTC.

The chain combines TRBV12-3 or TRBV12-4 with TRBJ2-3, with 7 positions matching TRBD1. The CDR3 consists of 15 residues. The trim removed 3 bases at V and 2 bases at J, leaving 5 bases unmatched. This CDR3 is CASSFRGRDTDTQYF. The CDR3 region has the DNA TGTGCCAGCAGTTTTAGGGGGCGTGACACAGATACGCAGTATTTT.

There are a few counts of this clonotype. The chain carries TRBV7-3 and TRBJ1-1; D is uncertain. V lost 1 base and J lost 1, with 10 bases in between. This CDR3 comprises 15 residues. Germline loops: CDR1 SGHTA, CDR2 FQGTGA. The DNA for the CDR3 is TGTGCCAGCAGCTTAAGCGGAGTGACGAACACTGAAGCTTTCTTT. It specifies CASSLSGVTNTEAFF. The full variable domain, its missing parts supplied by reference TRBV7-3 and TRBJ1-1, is GAGVSQTPSNKVTEKGKYVELRCDPISGHTALYWYRQSLGQGPEFLIYFQGTGAADDSGLPNDRFFAVRPEGSVSTLKIQRTERGDSAVYLCASSLSGVTNTEAFFGQGTRLTVV.

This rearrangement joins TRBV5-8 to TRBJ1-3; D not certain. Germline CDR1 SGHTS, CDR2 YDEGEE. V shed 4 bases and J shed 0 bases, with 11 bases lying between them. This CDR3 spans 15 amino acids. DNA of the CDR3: TGTGCCAGCAGCGATCAGCGATTCTCTGGAAACACCATATATTTT. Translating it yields CASSDQRFSGNTIYF.

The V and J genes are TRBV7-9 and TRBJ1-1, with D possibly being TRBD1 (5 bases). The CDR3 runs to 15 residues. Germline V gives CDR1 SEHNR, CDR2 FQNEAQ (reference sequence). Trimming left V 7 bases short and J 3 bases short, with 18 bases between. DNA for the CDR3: TGTGCCAGCACGAGGGGAGGCAGCGATTACACTGAAGCTTTCTTT. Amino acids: CASTRGGSDYTEAFF. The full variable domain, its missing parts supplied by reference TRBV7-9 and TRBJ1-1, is DTGVSQNPRHKITKRGQNVTFRCDPISEHNRLYWYRQTLGQGPEFLTYFQNEAQLEKSRLLSDRFSAERPKGSFSTLEIQRTEQGDSAMYLCASTRGGSDYTEAFFGQGTRLTVV.

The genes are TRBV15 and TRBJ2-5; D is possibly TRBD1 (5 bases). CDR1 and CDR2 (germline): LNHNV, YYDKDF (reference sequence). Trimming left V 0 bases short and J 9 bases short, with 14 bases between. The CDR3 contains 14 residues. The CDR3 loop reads CATSRDMGQGAQYF. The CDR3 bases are TGTGCCACCAGCAGAGACATGGGCCAAGGGGCCCAGTACTTC.

The CDR3 DNA reads as TGTGCCACCCGGACAGGACCAAGCACAGATACGCAGTATTTT. Translating gives CATRTGPSTDTQYF. This chain joins TRBV7-2 and TRBJ2-3, with 7 bases fitting TRBD1. The germline V gene has CDR1 SGHTA and CDR2 FQGNSA. Unmatched junction bases numbered 7, after V lost 10 bases and J lost 0 bases. This CDR3 is built from 14 residues.

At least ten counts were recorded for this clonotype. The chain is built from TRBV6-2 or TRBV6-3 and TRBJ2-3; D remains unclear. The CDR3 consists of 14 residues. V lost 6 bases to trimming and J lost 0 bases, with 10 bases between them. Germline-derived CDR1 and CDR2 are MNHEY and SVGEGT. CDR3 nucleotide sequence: TGTGCCAGCAGGACCAGCCGGAGCACAGATACGCAGTATTTT. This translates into CASRTSRSTDTQYF.

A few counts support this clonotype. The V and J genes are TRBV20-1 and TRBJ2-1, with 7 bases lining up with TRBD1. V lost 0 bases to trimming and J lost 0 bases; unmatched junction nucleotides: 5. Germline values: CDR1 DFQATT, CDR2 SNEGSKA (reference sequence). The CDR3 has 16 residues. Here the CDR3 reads CSARDTGANSYNEQFF. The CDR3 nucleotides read TGCAGTGCTAGAGATACAGGGGCAAACTCCTACAATGAGCAGTTCTTC.

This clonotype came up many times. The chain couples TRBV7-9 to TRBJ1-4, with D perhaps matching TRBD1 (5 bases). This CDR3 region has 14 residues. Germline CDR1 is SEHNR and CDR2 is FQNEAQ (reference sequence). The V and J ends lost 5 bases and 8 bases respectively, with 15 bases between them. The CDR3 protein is CASSRLGVGEKLFF. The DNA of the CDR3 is TGTGCCAGCAGCCGCCTAGGGGTTGGGGAAAAACTGTTTTTT.

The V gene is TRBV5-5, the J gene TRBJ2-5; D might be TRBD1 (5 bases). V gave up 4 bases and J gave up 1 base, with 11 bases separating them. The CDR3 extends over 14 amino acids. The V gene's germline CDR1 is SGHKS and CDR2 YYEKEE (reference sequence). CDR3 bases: TGTGCCAGCAGCCCCCTAGGGGCCCAAGAGACCCAGTACTTC. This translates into CASSPLGAQETQYF. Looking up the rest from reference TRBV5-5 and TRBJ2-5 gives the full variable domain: DAGVTQSPTHLIKTRGQQVTLRCSPISGHKSVSWYQQVLGQGPQFIFQYYEKEERGRGNFPDRFSARQFPNYSSELNVNALLLGDSALYLCASSPLGAQETQYFGPGTRLLVL.

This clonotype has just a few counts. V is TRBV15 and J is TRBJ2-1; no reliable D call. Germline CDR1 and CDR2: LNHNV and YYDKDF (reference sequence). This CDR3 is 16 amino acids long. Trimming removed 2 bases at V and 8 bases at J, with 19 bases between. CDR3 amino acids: CATSRLRPQVGDEQFF. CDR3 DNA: TGTGCCACCAGCAGACTCAGACCGCAGGTTGGCGATGAGCAGTTCTTC. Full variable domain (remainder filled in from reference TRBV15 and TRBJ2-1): DAMVIQNPRYQVTQFGKPVTLSCSQTLNHNVMYWYQQKSSQAPKLLFHYYDKDFNNEADTPDNFQSRRPNTSFCFLDIRSPGLGDTAMYLCATSRLRPQVGDEQFFGPGTRLTVL.